This paragraph covers one T cell receptor beta chain sequence. Its antigen is undetermined. RNA transcripts were the template for amplifying TCR beta CDR3 regions. First-round RT-PCR targeting the TCR CDR3 was performed with the HTBI primer set. TCRdb fed the multiplex PCR reads into MiXCR, producing one record per CDR3 protein. The table lists about 610,000 distinct CDR3 sequences, around 45% of them singletons. This sample is drawn from a study of T cells in Graves' hyperthyroidism and ophthalmopathy. General observations from the study: Most thyroid clonotypes that were expanded above 0.001 also turned up in blood.

The CDR3 is made up of 14 amino acids. Looked up from germline, CDR1 is SGHDT and CDR2 is YYEEEE. V was shortened by 3 bases and J by 5 bases, with 11 bases between the two germline ends. Patients aged 18 to 65 with hyperthyroidism were newly diagnosed, with duration under 2 months. Diagnosis rested on symptoms, serum thyroxine and TRAb, thyroid ultrasound, and orbital computed tomography. The chain joins TRBV5-6 to TRBJ2-2, with D perhaps matching TRBD1 (5 bases). This TCR was sampled from a woman aged 18-29 years with Graves' hyperthyroidism. The sequencing sample was made of peripheral blood or thyroid tissue (not recorded which). In nucleotides, the CDR3 is TGTGCCAGCAGCTACCCGACAGAGACCGGGGAGCTGTTTTTT. It yields the protein CASSYPTETGELFF.